One TCR beta chain is described in this entry. Naive CD8 populations comprised CD45RO-negative cells positively selected for CCR7, excluding terminally differentiated effector memory CD45RA+ cells. The source of the sample is a study of shared clonotypes between healthy human individuals. For sorted subsets, about 0.2 ug DNA per replicate equaled around 30,000 T cell genomes. In the original workflow: Because ImmunoSEQ provided only junction sequences with no quality scores, the filtering differed. TCRdb's copy holds only in-frame clones and misses some; the assay was immunoSEQ multiplex PCR. V, J and clone size reflect that table, while D and trimming were determined from the DNA. Among about 590,000 clones listed, around 95% were seen once. V lost 5 bases and J lost 5; bases outside the gene matches: 8. This CDR3 contains 14 residues. The germline gives CDR1 MNHNY, CDR2 SVGAGI (reference sequence).

The chain couples TRBV6-6 to TRBJ1-1, with TRBD1 matching over 7 bases. Sequenced sample: naive CD8+ T cells sorted from blood. The TCR comes from a woman aged 25 to 39 in good health. CDR3 sequence (DNA): TGTGCCAGCAGTACATGGGACAGAGGGACTGAAGCTTTCTTT. It codes for CASSTWDRGTEAFF.